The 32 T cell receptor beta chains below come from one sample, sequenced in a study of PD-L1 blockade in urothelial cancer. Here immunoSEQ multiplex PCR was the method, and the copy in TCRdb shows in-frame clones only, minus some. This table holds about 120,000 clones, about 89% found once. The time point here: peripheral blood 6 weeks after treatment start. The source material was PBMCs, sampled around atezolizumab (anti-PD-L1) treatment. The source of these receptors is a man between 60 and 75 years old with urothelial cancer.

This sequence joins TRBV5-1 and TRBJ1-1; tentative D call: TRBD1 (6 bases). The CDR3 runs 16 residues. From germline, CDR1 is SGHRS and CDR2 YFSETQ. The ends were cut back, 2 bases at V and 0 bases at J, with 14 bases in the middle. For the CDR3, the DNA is TGCGCCAGCAGCTTCAATTTACAGGGAATGAACACTGAAGCTTTCTTT. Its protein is CASSFNLQGMNTEAFF.

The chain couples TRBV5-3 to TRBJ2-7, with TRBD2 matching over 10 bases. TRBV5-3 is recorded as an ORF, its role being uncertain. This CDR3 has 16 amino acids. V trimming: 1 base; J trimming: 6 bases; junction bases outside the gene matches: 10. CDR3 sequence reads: CARSLKASGSSGEQYF. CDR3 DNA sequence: TGTGCCAGAAGCTTGAAGGCTAGCGGGAGTAGCGGCGAGCAGTACTTC.

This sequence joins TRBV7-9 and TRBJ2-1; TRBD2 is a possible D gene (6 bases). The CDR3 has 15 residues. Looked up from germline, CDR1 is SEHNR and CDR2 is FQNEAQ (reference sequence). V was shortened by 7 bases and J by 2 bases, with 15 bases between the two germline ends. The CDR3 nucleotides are TGTGCCAGCACCCCCCGGGAGCCCCCCTACAATGAGCAGTTCTTC. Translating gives CASTPREPPYNEQFF.

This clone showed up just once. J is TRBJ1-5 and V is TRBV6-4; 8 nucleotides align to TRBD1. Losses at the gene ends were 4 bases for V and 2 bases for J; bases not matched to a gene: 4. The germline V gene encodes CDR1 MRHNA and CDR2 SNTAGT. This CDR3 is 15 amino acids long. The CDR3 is CASSVTGVGNQPQHF. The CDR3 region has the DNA TGTGCCAGCAGTGTGACAGGGGTTGGCAATCAGCCCCAGCATTTT.

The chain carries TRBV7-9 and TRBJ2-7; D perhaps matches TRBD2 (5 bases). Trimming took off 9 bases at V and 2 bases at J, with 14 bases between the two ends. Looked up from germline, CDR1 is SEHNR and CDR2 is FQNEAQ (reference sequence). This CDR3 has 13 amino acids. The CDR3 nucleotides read TGTGCCAGTCAAATCGGGGAACCCTACGAGCAGTACTTC. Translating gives CASQIGEPYEQYF. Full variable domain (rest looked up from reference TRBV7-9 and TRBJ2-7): DTGVSQNPRHKITKRGQNVTFRCDPISEHNRLYWYRQTLGQGPEFLTYFQNEAQLEKSRLLSDRFSAERPKGSFSTLEIQRTEQGDSAMYLCASQIGEPYEQYFGPGTRLTVT.

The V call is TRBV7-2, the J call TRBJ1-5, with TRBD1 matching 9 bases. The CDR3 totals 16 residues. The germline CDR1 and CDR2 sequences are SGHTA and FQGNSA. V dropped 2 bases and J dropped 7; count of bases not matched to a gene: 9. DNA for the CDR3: TGTGCCAGCAGCTTATCTCAGGACAGGGGTGGCCAGCCCCAGCATTTT. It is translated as CASSLSQDRGGQPQHF.

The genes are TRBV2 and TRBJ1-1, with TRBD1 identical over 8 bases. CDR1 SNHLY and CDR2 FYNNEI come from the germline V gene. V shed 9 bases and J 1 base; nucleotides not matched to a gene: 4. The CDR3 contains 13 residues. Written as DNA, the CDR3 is TGTGCCAGAAAGGACAGGGAGAACACTGAAGCTTTCTTT. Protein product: CARKDRENTEAFF.

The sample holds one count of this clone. In DNA, the CDR3 is TGTGCCAGCAGCCGATGGGGACAGGGGGCGGGAGAGCAGTACTTC. Translating gives CASSRWGQGAGEQYF. This chain joins TRBV27 and TRBJ2-7; 12 bases agree with TRBD1. This CDR3 is 15 amino acids long. V lost 6 bases to trimming and J lost 7 bases; unmatched junction nucleotides: 10. Germline V gives CDR1 MNHEY, CDR2 SMNVEV (reference sequence).

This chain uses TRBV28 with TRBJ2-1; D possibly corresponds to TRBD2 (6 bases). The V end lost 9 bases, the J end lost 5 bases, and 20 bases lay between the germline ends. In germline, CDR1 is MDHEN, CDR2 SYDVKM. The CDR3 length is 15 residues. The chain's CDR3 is CASTWRGPYHNEQFF. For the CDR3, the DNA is TGTGCCAGTACCTGGCGGGGTCCTTATCACAATGAGCAGTTCTTC.

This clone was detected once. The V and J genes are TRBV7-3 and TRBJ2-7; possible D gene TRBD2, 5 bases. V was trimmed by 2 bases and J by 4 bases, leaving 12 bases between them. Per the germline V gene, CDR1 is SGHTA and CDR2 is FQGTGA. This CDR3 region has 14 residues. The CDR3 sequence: CASSLGGAEYEQYF. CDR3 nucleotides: TGTGCCAGCAGCTTAGGAGGTGCCGAATACGAGCAGTACTTC. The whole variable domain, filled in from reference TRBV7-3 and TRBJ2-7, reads GAGVSQTPSNKVTEKGKYVELRCDPISGHTALYWYRQSLGQGPEFLIYFQGTGAADDSGLPNDRFFAVRPEGSVSTLKIQRTERGDSAVYLCASSLGGAEYEQYFGPGTRLTVT.

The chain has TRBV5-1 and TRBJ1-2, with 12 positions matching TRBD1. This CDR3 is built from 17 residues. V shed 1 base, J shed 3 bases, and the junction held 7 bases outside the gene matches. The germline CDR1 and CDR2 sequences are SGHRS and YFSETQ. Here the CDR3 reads CASSLLGQGALHYGYTF. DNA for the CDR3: TGCGCCAGCAGCTTGTTGGGACAGGGGGCCCTTCACTATGGCTACACCTTC.

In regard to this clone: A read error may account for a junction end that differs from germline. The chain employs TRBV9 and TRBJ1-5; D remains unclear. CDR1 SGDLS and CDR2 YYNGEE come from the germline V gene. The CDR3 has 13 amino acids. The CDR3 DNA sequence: TGTGCCAGCTCCCAAAGTAGCCATCAGCCCCAGCATTTT. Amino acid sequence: CASSQSSHQPQHF.

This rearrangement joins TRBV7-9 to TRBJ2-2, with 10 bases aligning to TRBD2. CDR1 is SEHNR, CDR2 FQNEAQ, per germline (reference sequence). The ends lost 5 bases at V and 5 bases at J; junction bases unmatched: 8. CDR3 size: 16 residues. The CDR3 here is CASSPIEAGGTGELFF. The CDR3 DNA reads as TGTGCCAGCAGCCCGATCGAAGCGGGGGGGACCGGGGAGCTGTTTTTT.

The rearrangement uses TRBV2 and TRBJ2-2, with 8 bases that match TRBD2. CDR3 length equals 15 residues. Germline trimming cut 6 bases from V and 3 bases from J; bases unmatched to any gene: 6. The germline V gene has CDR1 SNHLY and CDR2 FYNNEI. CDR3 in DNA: TGTGCCAGCAGGGCCGGGGGGGCCGACACCGGGGAGCTGTTTTTT. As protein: CASRAGGADTGELFF.

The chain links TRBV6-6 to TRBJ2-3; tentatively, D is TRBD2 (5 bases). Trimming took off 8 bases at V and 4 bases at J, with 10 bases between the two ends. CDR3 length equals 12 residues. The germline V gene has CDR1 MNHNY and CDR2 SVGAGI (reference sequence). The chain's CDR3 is CASQLLADTQYF. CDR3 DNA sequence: TGTGCCAGCCAACTACTAGCAGATACGCAGTATTTT.

The CDR3 nucleotides are TGCGCCAGCAGCCTGGGAGGTGAAAAACTGTTTTTT. This codes for CASSLGGEKLFF. The chain uses TRBV5-1 and TRBJ1-4; D call uncertain. The CDR3 has 12 amino acids. Between the trimmed V and J ends, which lost 4 bases and 7 bases, there was a span of 8 bases. Germline lookup yields CDR1 SGHRS and CDR2 YFSETQ.

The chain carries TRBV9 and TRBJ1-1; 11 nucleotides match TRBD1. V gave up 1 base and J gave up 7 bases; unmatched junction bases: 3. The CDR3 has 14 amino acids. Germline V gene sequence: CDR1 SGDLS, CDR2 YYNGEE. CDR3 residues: CASSVTGQGVEAFF. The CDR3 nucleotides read TGTGCCAGCAGCGTAACGGGACAGGGGGTTGAAGCTTTCTTT.

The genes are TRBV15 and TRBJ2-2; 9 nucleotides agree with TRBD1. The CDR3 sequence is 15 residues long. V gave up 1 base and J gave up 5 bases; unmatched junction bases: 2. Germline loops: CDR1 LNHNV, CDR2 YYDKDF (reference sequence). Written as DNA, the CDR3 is TGTGCCACCAGCAGAGGACAGGGGGGGACCGGGGAGCTGTTTTTT. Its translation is CATSRGQGGTGELFF.

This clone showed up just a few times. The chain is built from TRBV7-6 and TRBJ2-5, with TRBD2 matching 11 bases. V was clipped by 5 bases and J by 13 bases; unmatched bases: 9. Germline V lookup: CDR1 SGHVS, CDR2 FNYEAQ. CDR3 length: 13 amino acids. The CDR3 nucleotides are TGTGCCAGCAGCACTCGACTAGCGGGAAGTCTGTACTTC. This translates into CASSTRLAGSLYF. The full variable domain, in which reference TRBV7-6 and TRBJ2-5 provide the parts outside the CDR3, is GAGVSQSPRYKVTKRGQDVALRCDPISGHVSLYWYRQALGQGPEFLTYFNYEAQQDKSGLPNDRFSAERPEGSISTLTIQRTEQRDSAMYRCASSTRLAGSLYFGPGTRLLVL.

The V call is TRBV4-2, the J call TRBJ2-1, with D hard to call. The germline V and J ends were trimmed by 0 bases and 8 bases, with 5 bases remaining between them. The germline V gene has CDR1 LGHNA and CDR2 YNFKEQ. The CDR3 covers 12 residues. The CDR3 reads CASSQDGDEQFF. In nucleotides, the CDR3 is TGTGCCAGCAGCCAAGATGGAGATGAGCAGTTCTTC.

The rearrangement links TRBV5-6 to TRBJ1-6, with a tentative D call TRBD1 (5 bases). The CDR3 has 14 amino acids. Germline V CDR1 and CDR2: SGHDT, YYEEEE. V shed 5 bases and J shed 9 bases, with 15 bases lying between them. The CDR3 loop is CASRLEGMGSPLHF. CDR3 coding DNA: TGTGCCAGCAGACTGGAGGGGATGGGTTCACCCCTCCACTTT.

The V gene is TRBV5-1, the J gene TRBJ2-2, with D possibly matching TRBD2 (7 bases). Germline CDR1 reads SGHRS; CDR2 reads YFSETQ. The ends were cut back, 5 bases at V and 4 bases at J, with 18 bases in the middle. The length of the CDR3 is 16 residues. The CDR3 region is CASSLGGLEGTGELFF. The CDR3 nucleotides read TGCGCCAGCAGTCTCGGGGGGCTTGAGGGCACCGGGGAGCTGTTTTTT.

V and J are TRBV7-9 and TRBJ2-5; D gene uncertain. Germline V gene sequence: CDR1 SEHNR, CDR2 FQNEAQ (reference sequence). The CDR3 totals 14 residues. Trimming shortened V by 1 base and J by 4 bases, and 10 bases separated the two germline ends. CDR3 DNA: TGTGCCAGCAGCTTAGACAGTTCACGAGAGACCCAGTACTTC. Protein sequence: CASSLDSSRETQYF.

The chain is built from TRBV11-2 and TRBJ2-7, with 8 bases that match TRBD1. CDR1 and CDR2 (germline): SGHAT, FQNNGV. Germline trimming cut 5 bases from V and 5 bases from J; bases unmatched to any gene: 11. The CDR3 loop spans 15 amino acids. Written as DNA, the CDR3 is TGTGCCAGCAGCCGCGGGACAGGACCCCTTAACGAGCAGTACTTC. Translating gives CASSRGTGPLNEQYF.

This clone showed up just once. CDR3 sequence (DNA): TGTGCCAGCAGTGAAAGGGTAGCGGGCTTCAACAATGAGCAGTTCTTC. This translates into CASSERVAGFNNEQFF. The chain joins TRBV6-1 to TRBJ2-1; 7 nucleotides agree with TRBD2. With 2 bases clipped from V and 5 bases from J, the junction kept 9 bases outside the gene matches. This CDR3 spans 16 amino acids. Germline CDR1 and CDR2: MNHNS and SASEGT.

The CDR3 here is CASSPGQAAGRGNEQFF. Here the CDR3 DNA reads TGTGCCAGCTCACCCGGACAGGCCGCCGGGCGGGGCAATGAGCAGTTCTTC. The chain recombines TRBV18 with TRBJ2-1; tentative D call: TRBD1 (7 bases). V shed 3 bases and J shed 6 bases, with 21 bases lying between them. CDR1 and CDR2 (germline): KGHSH, LQKENI. This CDR3 is 17 amino acids long. The entire variable domain, with the rest obtained from reference TRBV18 and TRBJ2-1, is as follows: NAGVMQNPRHLVRRRGQEARLRCSPMKGHSHVYWYRQLPEEGLKFMVYLQKENIIDESGMPKERFSAEFPKEGPSILRIQQVVRGDSAAYFCASSPGQAAGRGNEQFFGPGTRLTVL.

The CDR3 nucleotides are TGTGCCAGCAGCGGGGACAGGGTGTACACCTTC. Its translation: CASSGDRVYTF. V is TRBV5-4 and J is TRBJ1-2; 9 bases line up with TRBD1. Trimming cost V 4 bases and J 11 bases; bases outside gene matches: 3. There are 11 residues in the CDR3. In germline, CDR1 is SGHNT, CDR2 YYREEE (reference sequence).

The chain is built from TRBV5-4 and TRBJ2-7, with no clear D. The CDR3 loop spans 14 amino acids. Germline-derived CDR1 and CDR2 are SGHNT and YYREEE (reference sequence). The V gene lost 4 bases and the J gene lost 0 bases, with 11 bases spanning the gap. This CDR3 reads CASSPPPGSYEQYF. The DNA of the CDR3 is TGTGCCAGCAGCCCCCCCCCGGGCTCCTACGAGCAGTACTTC.

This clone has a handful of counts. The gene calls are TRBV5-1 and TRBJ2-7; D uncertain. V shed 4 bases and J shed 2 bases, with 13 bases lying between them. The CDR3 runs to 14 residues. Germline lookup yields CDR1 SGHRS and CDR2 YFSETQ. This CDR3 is CASSRVVTPYEQYF. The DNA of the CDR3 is TGCGCCAGCAGCCGGGTTGTCACCCCCTACGAGCAGTACTTC.

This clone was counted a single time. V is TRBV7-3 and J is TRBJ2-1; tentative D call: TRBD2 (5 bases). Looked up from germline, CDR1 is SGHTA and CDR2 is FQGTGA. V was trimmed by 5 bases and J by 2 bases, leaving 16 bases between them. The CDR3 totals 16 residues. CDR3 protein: CASSPLPRAAYNEQFF. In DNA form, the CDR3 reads TGTGCCAGCAGCCCCCTCCCACGAGCGGCCTACAATGAGCAGTTCTTC.

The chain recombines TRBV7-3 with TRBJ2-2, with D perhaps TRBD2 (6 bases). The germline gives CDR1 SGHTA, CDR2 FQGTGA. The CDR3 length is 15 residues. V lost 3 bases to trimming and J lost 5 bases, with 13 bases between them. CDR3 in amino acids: CASSLGLRGTGELFF. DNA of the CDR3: TGTGCCAGCAGCTTGGGACTCCGGGGGACCGGGGAGCTGTTTTTT.

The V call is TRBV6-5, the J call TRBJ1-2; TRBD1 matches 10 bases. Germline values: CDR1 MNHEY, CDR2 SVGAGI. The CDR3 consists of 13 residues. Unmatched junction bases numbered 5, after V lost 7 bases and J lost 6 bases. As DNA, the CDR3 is TGTGCCAGCATGGGACAGGGGATCGATGGCTACACCTTC. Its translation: CASMGQGIDGYTF.